A selection of T cell receptor beta chains follows, all from one sample in a study of beta chain features in type 1 diabetes. Sequencing was performed with immunoSEQ multiplex PCR; in TCRdb, only in-frame clones are kept and a portion is missing. The sample records about 330,000 clones, 9.5% to 12% being singletons. The sample consisted of naive CD4+ T cells from blood. The receptors originated from a woman aged 25 to 39 in good health. CDR3s include the opening cysteine and the closing phenylalanine or tryptophan. A D gene is named only where the DNA matches it firmly. Not all rows give a size; the values are once, few, many and, for expanded clones, a class.

>TRBJ2-1|-|TRBV18|-
TGTGCCAGCACGACAGTAGGGTTAGGCAATGAGCAGTTCTTC
CASTTVGLGNEQFF
>TRBJ2-1|-|TRBV28|TRBD2
TGTGCCAGCAGTTTGGGACTAGCGGGAAGCTCCTACAATGAGCAGTTCTTC
CASSLGLAGSSYNEQFF
>TRBJ2-1|few|TRBV18|-
TGTGCCAGCTCACCACTAGCCCCCTACAATGAGCAGTTCTTC
CASSPLAPYNEQFF
>TRBJ2-3|few|TRBV7-2|-
TGTGCCAGCAGCTTAGCGTCAGCGGTAGATACGCAGTATTTT
CASSLASAVDTQYF
>TRBJ1-1|-|TRBV30|TRBD1
TGTGCCTGGAGTGTAGGGAGACAGGGGAGTCATCGAGCTTTCTTT
CAWSVGRQGSHRAFF
>TRBJ2-3|-|TRBV5-1|TRBD1
TGCGCCAGCAGCTTGGGCCAGGGGGCTGATACGCAGTATTTT
CASSLGQGADTQYF
>TRBJ2-1|few|TRBV5-1|-
TGCGCCAGCAGCTTGGACGGGAGTTGGTCCTACAATGAGCAGTTCTTC
CASSLDGSWSYNEQFF
>TRBJ2-7|-|TRBV18|TRBD1
TGTGCCAGCTCACCACCGGGACAGGGTCTGTACGAGCAGTACTTC
CASSPPGQGLYEQYF
>TRBJ2-1|-|TRBV4-1|TRBD2
TGCGCCAGCAGCTCGAGCGGGAGTTCCTACAATGAGCAGTTCTTC
CASSSSGSSYNEQFF
>TRBJ2-3|-|TRBV6-5|TRBD1
TGTGCCAGCAGTCCCGGACAGGGTGGAACAGATACGCAGTATTTT
CASSPGQGGTDTQYF
>TRBJ2-3|-|TRBV10-2|-
TGCGCCAGCAGTGATAAATGGCGGGACGGGCAGACAGATACGCAGTATTTT
CASSDKWRDGQTDTQYF
>TRBJ2-5|-|TRBV7-2|-
TGTGCCATAGCAACGGGAGAGACCCAGTACTTC
CAIATGETQYF
>TRBJ1-5|-|TRBV30|-
TGTGCCTGGAGTCGACTGGGGGCGGGTCAGCCCCAGCATTTT
CAWSRLGAGQPQHF
>TRBJ1-4|-|TRBV18|TRBD1
TGTGCCAGCTCCCAAGACAGGGGGCCGGCTAATGAAAAACTGTTTTTT
CASSQDRGPANEKLFF
>TRBJ2-5|-|TRBV29-1|TRBD2
TGCAGGGCCGGGCGGGAGGGAGGCGAGACCCAGTACTTC
CRAGREGGETQYF
>TRBJ1-1|few|TRBV14|-
TGTGCCAGCAGCCAAGAAAAGAGGAACACTGAAGCTTTCTTT
CASSQEKRNTEAFF
>TRBJ2-1|-|TRBV2|TRBD2
TGTGCCGCTCGGGCGGGAGGGCAATACAATGAGCAGTTCTTC
CAARAGGQYNEQFF
>TRBJ2-1|-|TRBV19|-
TGTGCCAGTAGTATACCCGCGCCCAATGAGCAGTTCTTC
CASSIPAPNEQFF
>TRBJ2-3|few|TRBV30|TRBD2
TGTGCCTGGTCCCTGAGGGGACTAGGCACAGATACGCAGTATTTT
CAWSLRGLGTDTQYF
>TRBJ1-1|-|TRBV28|-
TGTGCCAGCAGTTCACCGACAGGTGCCACTGAAGCTTTCTTT
CASSSPTGATEAFF
>TRBJ2-3|-|TRBV6-6|TRBD2
TGTGCCAGCAGTGCAGCGGGAGGGTTCACAGATACGCAGTATTTT
CASSAAGGFTDTQYF
>TRBJ2-1|few|TRBV30|-
TGTGCCTGGACCCCAATGAGCTCCTACAATGAGCAGTTCTTC
CAWTPMSSYNEQFF
>TRBJ2-5|few|TRBV30|TRBD1
TGTGCCTGGAGTACTGGGACAGGGCGGGAGACCCAGTACTTC
CAWSTGTGRETQYF
>TRBJ2-3|few|TRBV30|-
TGTGCCTGGAGGACTAGGGGAATGTGGGATACGCAGTATTTT
CAWRTRGMWDTQYF
>TRBJ2-7|-|TRBV12-5|TRBD2
TGTGCTAGTGGGACGGGACTAGCGGGCTCCTACGAGCAGTACTTC
CASGTGLAGSYEQYF
>TRBJ2-3|few|TRBV29-1|-
TGCAGCGTTGAGAAGGACAGTTCATGGACAGATACGCAGTATTTT
CSVEKDSSWTDTQYF
>TRBJ2-1|few|TRBV10-3|TRBD2
TGTGCCATCGGGGGTCTAGCGGGAGTTGACAATGAGCAGTTCTTC
CAIGGLAGVDNEQFF
>TRBJ2-5|-|TRBV7-3|-
TGTGCCAGCGCCCCGCAGGGCCTGTTGGTGGAGACCCAGTACTTC
CASAPQGLLVETQYF
>TRBJ2-7|few|TRBV9|TRBD2
TGTGCCAGCAGCGAGACTAGCGGGAGTTGGTACGAGCAGTACTTC
CASSETSGSWYEQYF
>TRBJ2-7|-|TRBV25-1|-
TGTGCCAGCAGTGCCCCGTCCCGGACAGATTCCTACGAGCAGTACTTC
CASSAPSRTDSYEQYF
>TRBJ2-1|-|TRBV27|TRBD2
TGTGCCAGCAGTGACCCCCGTAGCGGGAGGCTGTACAATGAGCAGTTCTTC
CASSDPRSGRLYNEQFF
>TRBJ2-7|-|TRBV28|TRBD1
TGTGCCAGCAGTGTACCGGGACAGGGCAGGAATGAGTACTTC
CASSVPGQGRNEYF
>TRBJ1-5|-|TRBV4-2|TRBD1
TGTGCCAGCAGCCAAGTGGCGGGGACAGCCTTTAATCAGCCCCAGCATTTT
CASSQVAGTAFNQPQHF
>TRBJ2-3|few|TRBV9|TRBD2
TGTGCCAGCAGCGTGGGACTAGCGGCAGATACGCAGTATTTT
CASSVGLAADTQYF
>TRBJ2-5|-|TRBV5-4|TRBD1
TGTGCCAGCAGCCGGGACAGGGAAGAGACCCAGTACTTC
CASSRDREETQYF
>TRBJ1-5|-|TRBV2|TRBD1
TGTGCCAGCATCTCCCTCGGACAGGCGAGCAATCAGCCCCAGCATTTT
CASISLGQASNQPQHF
>TRBJ2-1|-|TRBV7-2|-
TGTGCCACCTCCCAGTTCCCAAATGAGCAGTTCTTC
CATSQFPNEQFF
>TRBJ2-5|-|TRBV18|TRBD1
TGTGCCAGCTCTTACCGGGACAGCTTAGAAGAGACCCAGTACTTC
CASSYRDSLEETQYF
>TRBJ1-5|-|TRBV13|TRBD1
TGTGCCAGCAGCCGTGGACAGGGGTTGGGTCAGCCCCAGCATTTT
CASSRGQGLGQPQHF
>TRBJ2-5|few|TRBV27|TRBD1
TGTGCCAGCAGCTACTGGGACAGGGGGAGGGAGACCCAGTACTTC
CASSYWDRGRETQYF
>TRBJ1-2|-|TRBV19|TRBD1
TGTGCCAGTAGTATTCGACAGGGCTATGGCTACACCTTC
CASSIRQGYGYTF
>TRBJ1-1|-|TRBV5-1|TRBD1
TGCGCCAGCAGTGCAGGGGGCGCGGGAACTGAAGCTTTCTTT
CASSAGGAGTEAFF
>TRBJ1-4|-|TRBV28|-
TGTGCCAGCAGGCCCGGGGGGCCTAATGAAAAACTGTTTTTT
CASRPGGPNEKLFF
>TRBJ2-5|-|TRBV7-6|TRBD1
TGTGCCAGCAGCTTGGGACAGGGTGAGGGAGAGACCCAGTACTTC
CASSLGQGEGETQYF
>TRBJ2-5|-|TRBV28|TRBD2
TGTGCCAGCAGCCAGGGACTAGCGGGAGTAGGGCAAGAGACCCAGTACTTC
CASSQGLAGVGQETQYF
>TRBJ2-7|-|TRBV28|-
TGTGCCAGCAGTTCACAACCACAGGACCTCGAGCAGTACTTC
CASSSQPQDLEQYF
>TRBJ2-5|few|TRBV23-1|-
TGCGCCAGCGGGGCAGGTGGGCCCGAGACCCAGTACTTC
CASGAGGPETQYF
>TRBJ2-7|few|TRBV25-1|TRBD2
TGTGCCAGCAGCGGACTAGGGAACTACGAGCAGTACTTC
CASSGLGNYEQYF
>TRBJ2-2|once|TRBV4-1|TRBD1
TGCGCCAGCAGACACAGGGGGAGTGACACCGGGGAGCTGTTTTTT
CASRHRGSDTGELFF
>TRBJ2-7|-|TRBV5-4|-
TGTGCCAGCAGCTTGGGAGCGGATATCAGCATCTACGAGCAGTACTTC
CASSLGADISIYEQYF
>TRBJ2-5|few|TRBV4-3|-
TGCGCCAGCTCTAAGGAGGAGGGGGAGACCCAGTACTTC
CASSKEEGETQYF
>TRBJ2-3|-|TRBV14|-
TGTGCCAGCAGCCAGACAGATAGTACGCAGTATTTT
CASSQTDSTQYF
>TRBJ2-5|-|TRBV7-6|TRBD1
TGTGCCAGCAGCCCGGGACAGGGAGGAGAGACCCAGTACTTC
CASSPGQGGETQYF